Included here is one TCR beta chain sequence, with context. Authors' methods: Amplification with reference gene primers provided the estimates of nucleated cell counts. Assay: immunoSEQ multiplex PCR; the TCRdb copy retains only in-frame clones and omits some. The V and J calls and clone size were taken over from that table, and D and trimming were inferred from the DNA. The data hold about 270,000 clones, with roughly 86% observed a single time. The CDR3 sequence is 14 residues long. The germline gives CDR1 SGHKS, CDR2 YYEKEE (reference sequence). V was cut by 2 bases and J by 4 bases, with 13 bases left in between. This record comes from a study of blood T cell repertoires in COVID-19. Study context: Sites across the United States, Italy and Spain contributed samples from acute and convalescent COVID-19. Sample material is recorded as cDNA or gDNA derived from T cells, B-cell-depleted T cells, or PBMCs.

The chain recombines TRBV5-5 with TRBJ2-7; D gene unclear. Sample: peripheral blood. The TCR originated in a man aged 35-49 years with active or convalescent COVID-19. As DNA, the CDR3 is TGTGCCAGCAGCTTTGGAATCGGGTGGTACGAGCAGTACTTC. Its translation is CASSFGIGWYEQYF.